Listed below are T cell receptor beta chains from one sample, sequenced in a study of OX40 agonist ivuxolimab in advanced cancers. Using immunoSEQ multiplex PCR, the repertoire was profiled, and TCRdb retains in-frame clones only, with some absent. The sample carries about 72,000 clones, 89% recorded once. Sequencing was performed on CD4+ or CD8+ T cells sorted from blood, taken in a trial of the OX40 agonist ivuxolimab. Receptors were obtained from an adult with an advanced solid tumor such as melanoma, head and neck, liver or kidney cancer. The CDR3 runs from the conserved cysteine through the conserved F or W. A D gene is named only where the DNA matches it firmly. Some rows mark clone size as missing; the rest say once, few, many or name a class of expanded clone.

D gene: -
CDR3 length: 15
V gene: TRBV10-3
clone size: -
J gene: TRBJ1-1
CDR3 DNA: TGTGCCATCAGTGAGCGCCAGGCGACGAACACTGAAGCTTTCTTT
CDR3 protein: CAISERQATNTEAFF

D gene: -
CDR3 length: 16
V gene: TRBV4-1
clone size: -
J gene: TRBJ2-3
CDR3 DNA: TGCGCCAGCAGCCACGTTAGCTTTGGCCCGCCAGATACGCAGTATTTT
CDR3 protein: CASSHVSFGPPDTQYF

D gene: TRBD1
CDR3 length: 17
V gene: TRBV10-3
clone size: -
J gene: TRBJ1-2
CDR3 DNA: TGTGCCATCAGTGACTGGGACAGGGGGCGCACTAACTATGGCTACACCTTC
CDR3 protein: CAISDWDRGRTNYGYTF

D gene: -
CDR3 length: 17
V gene: TRBV5-1
clone size: -
J gene: TRBJ1-6
CDR3 DNA: TGCGCCAGCACCCCGGGGCGGGATATCTCCTATAATTCACCCCTCCACTTT
CDR3 protein: CASTPGRDISYNSPLHF

D gene: -
CDR3 length: 13
V gene: TRBV2
clone size: -
J gene: TRBJ1-1
CDR3 DNA: TGTGCCAGCAGGGGGACACCCAACACTGAAGCTTTCTTT
CDR3 protein: CASRGTPNTEAFF

D gene: -
CDR3 length: 15
V gene: TRBV6-5
clone size: -
J gene: TRBJ1-2
CDR3 DNA: TGTGCCAGCAGCCCACCGGGCGCAGTGAACTATGGCTACACCTTC
CDR3 protein: CASSPPGAVNYGYTF

D gene: -
CDR3 length: 14
V gene: TRBV6-4
clone size: -
J gene: TRBJ1-5
CDR3 DNA: TGTGCCAGCAGTGACCACAGCTTAAATCAGCCCCAGCATTTT
CDR3 protein: CASSDHSLNQPQHF

D gene: -
CDR3 length: 14
V gene: TRBV27
clone size: -
J gene: TRBJ1-3
CDR3 DNA: TGTGCCAGCAGTATGGGCCGCTCTGGAAACACCATATATTTT
CDR3 protein: CASSMGRSGNTIYF

D gene: -
CDR3 length: 14
V gene: TRBV6-6
clone size: -
J gene: TRBJ1-1
CDR3 DNA: TGTGCCAGCAGTTACCTAGGGCTGTACACTGAAGCTTTCTTT
CDR3 protein: CASSYLGLYTEAFF

D gene: -
CDR3 length: 11
V gene: TRBV7-9
clone size: few
J gene: TRBJ2-5
CDR3 DNA: TGTGCCACCATTTTTGGGGAGACCCAGTACTTC
CDR3 protein: CATIFGETQYF

D gene: -
CDR3 length: 12
V gene: TRBV28
clone size: -
J gene: TRBJ1-3
CDR3 DNA: TGTGCCAGCAGTTTAACTGGAAACACCATATATTTT
CDR3 protein: CASSLTGNTIYF

D gene: -
CDR3 length: 12
V gene: TRBV28
clone size: -
J gene: TRBJ1-6
CDR3 DNA: TGTGCCAGCAGTTCCCCCCTAAAACCCCTCCACTTT
CDR3 protein: CASSSPLKPLHF

D gene: -
CDR3 length: 11
V gene: TRBV5-6
clone size: once
J gene: TRBJ2-5
CDR3 DNA: TGTGCCAGCAGCTTCGGGGAGACCCAGTACTTC
CDR3 protein: CASSFGETQYF

D gene: -
CDR3 length: 13
V gene: TRBV6-1
clone size: -
J gene: TRBJ2-2
CDR3 DNA: TGTGCGTCGAATAGGGAAATTGGCGGGGAGCTGTTTTTT
CDR3 protein: CASNREIGGELFF

D gene: TRBD2
CDR3 length: 19
V gene: TRBV4-1
clone size: -
J gene: TRBJ2-1
CDR3 DNA: TGCGCCAGCAGGCGCGGGGGCCTACTAGCGGTGAGCTCCTACAATGAGCAGTTCTTC
CDR3 protein: CASRRGGLLAVSSYNEQFF

D gene: -
CDR3 length: 14
V gene: TRBV27
clone size: -
J gene: TRBJ2-7
CDR3 DNA: TGTGCCAGCAGTTTAAAGGGCTTATGGTACGAGCAGTACTTC
CDR3 protein: CASSLKGLWYEQYF

D gene: TRBD2
CDR3 length: 15
V gene: TRBV5-1
clone size: -
J gene: TRBJ2-3
CDR3 DNA: TGCGCCAGCAGATTCCGACTAGCGGGAGAAGATACGCAGTATTTT
CDR3 protein: CASRFRLAGEDTQYF

D gene: TRBD1
CDR3 length: 15
V gene: TRBV5-1
clone size: -
J gene: TRBJ1-1
CDR3 DNA: TGCGCCAGCAGCCCAACGGACAGGACGAACACTGAAGCTTTCTTT
CDR3 protein: CASSPTDRTNTEAFF

D gene: -
CDR3 length: 13
V gene: TRBV11-3
clone size: -
J gene: TRBJ2-3
CDR3 DNA: TGTGCCAGCAGCTCCGGCGGGCCAGATACGCAGTATTTT
CDR3 protein: CASSSGGPDTQYF

D gene: -
CDR3 length: 14
V gene: TRBV4-2
clone size: -
J gene: TRBJ2-5
CDR3 DNA: TGTGCCAGCAGCCAAGGGGGAACAGAAGAGACCCAGTACTTC
CDR3 protein: CASSQGGTEETQYF

D gene: -
CDR3 length: 13
V gene: TRBV6-6
clone size: -
J gene: TRBJ2-2
CDR3 DNA: TGTGCCAGCAGTTACAGTCTCGGCGGGGAGCTGTTTTTT
CDR3 protein: CASSYSLGGELFF

D gene: -
CDR3 length: 14
V gene: TRBV9
clone size: -
J gene: TRBJ2-7
CDR3 DNA: TGTGCCAGCAGCGCCGCCCCAGGGGCCTACGAGCAGTACTTC
CDR3 protein: CASSAAPGAYEQYF

D gene: -
CDR3 length: 15
V gene: TRBV28
clone size: -
J gene: TRBJ1-1
CDR3 DNA: TGTGCCAGCAGTCCGTGGGCCGAGGAGTACACTGAAGCTTTCTTT
CDR3 protein: CASSPWAEEYTEAFF

D gene: TRBD1
CDR3 length: 13
V gene: TRBV6-5
clone size: -
J gene: TRBJ2-2
CDR3 DNA: TGTGCCAGCAGGCACAGGGGTGGCGGGGAGCTGTTTTTT
CDR3 protein: CASRHRGGGELFF

D gene: TRBD1
CDR3 length: 14
V gene: TRBV2
clone size: -
J gene: TRBJ1-2
CDR3 DNA: TGTGCCAGCTCCCGACAGGGAGGAGACTATGGCTACACCTTC
CDR3 protein: CASSRQGGDYGYTF

D gene: -
CDR3 length: 16
V gene: TRBV19
clone size: -
J gene: TRBJ1-1
CDR3 DNA: TGTGCCAGTAGTACCCTCATACAGGGCCCTGGTTCTGAAGCTTTCTTT
CDR3 protein: CASSTLIQGPGSEAFF

D gene: -
CDR3 length: 16
V gene: TRBV28
clone size: -
J gene: TRBJ2-1
CDR3 DNA: TGTGCCAGCAGTTCCCCCCTGCCCTCCGTCTACAATGAGCAGTTCTTC
CDR3 protein: CASSSPLPSVYNEQFF